These 24 T cell receptor beta chains were all obtained from the same sample, sequenced in a study of cytomegalovirus exposure and HLA in healthy donors. Use of 60 Vbeta and 13 Jbeta primers characterized the PCR. Data came from immunoSEQ multiplex PCR; TCRdb stores just in-frame clones and leaves some out. In the table there are about 150,000 clones, roughly 80% of which are singletons. Sequenced input: PBMCs. All receptors come from a man aged 50-59 years in good health and CMV-seropositive.

This clone showed up just once. This chain joins TRBV30 and TRBJ1-5; possibly TRBD1 for D (6 bases). Germline CDR1 reads GTSNPN; CDR2 reads SVGIG (reference sequence). Between the trimmed V and J ends, which lost 1 base and 6 bases, there was a span of 7 bases. This CDR3 region has 12 residues. The CDR3 loop reads CAWSEQGQPQHF. CDR3 sequence (DNA): TGTGCCTGGAGTGAACAGGGTCAGCCCCAGCATTTT.

The chain has TRBV5-5 and TRBJ2-7, with 11 bases that match TRBD2. This CDR3 contains 14 residues. Looked up from germline, CDR1 is SGHKS and CDR2 is YYEKEE (reference sequence). V shed 2 bases, J shed 7 bases, and the junction held 5 bases outside the gene matches. The DNA for the CDR3 is TGTGCCAGCAGCTTTCCTAGCGGGAGGCGTGAGCAGTACTTC. Protein sequence: CASSFPSGRREQYF.

J is TRBJ2-7 and V is TRBV2, with D possibly TRBD2 on 5 matching bases. Trimming took 3 bases from V and 3 from J, leaving 12 bases between them. The CDR3 has 14 amino acids. Germline-derived CDR1 and CDR2 are SNHLY and FYNNEI. In nucleotides, the CDR3 is TGTGCCAGCAGTGAGGTGGGAGACATCTACGAGCAGTACTTC. Translation gives CASSEVGDIYEQYF.

The chain couples TRBV5-1 to TRBJ1-1, with D perhaps TRBD1 (5 bases). With 4 bases removed from V and 1 base from J, the gap between germline ends came to 11 bases. The CDR3 is 14 residues long. Germline V lookup: CDR1 SGHRS, CDR2 YFSETQ. For the CDR3, the DNA is TGCGCCAGCAGCCTCGGACAACCGAACACTGAAGCTTTCTTT. This codes for CASSLGQPNTEAFF.

Worth noting for this clone: The same CDR3 can be traced to other DNA sequences in this sample. The CDR3 coding sequence is TGTGCCAGCAGCTTGGGGGGGCGCGGAGAGACCCAGTACTTC. It yields the protein CASSLGGRGETQYF. The rearrangement uses TRBV7-2 and TRBJ2-5; TRBD2 is a possible D gene (7 bases). CDR3 length equals 14 residues. The ends were cut back, 3 bases at V and 4 bases at J, with 12 bases in the middle. Germline V gives CDR1 SGHTA, CDR2 FQGNSA.

The rearrangement joins TRBV29-1 to TRBJ1-2; 8 bases line up with TRBD1. CDR3 length: 13 amino acids. The germline CDR1 and CDR2 sequences are SQVTM and ANQGSEA. The V segment lost 4 bases and the J segment 3 bases; nucleotides outside the gene matches: 4. Here the CDR3 reads CSVGQGADYGYTF. The CDR3 region has the DNA TGCAGCGTTGGTCAGGGGGCAGACTATGGCTACACCTTC.

This rearrangement joins TRBV4-1 to TRBJ2-7, with a possible D match to TRBD1 (5 bases). The V end was cut by 2 bases, the J end by 3 bases, with 14 bases between. There are 15 residues in the CDR3. Germline assignment: CDR1 MGHRA and CDR2 YSYEKL. CDR3 bases: TGCGCCAGCAGCCAACTCGCAGGGATCCTCTACGAGCAGTACTTC. As protein: CASSQLAGILYEQYF.

V usage is TRBV27 and J usage is TRBJ2-7, with 10 positions matching TRBD1. The length of the CDR3 is 14 residues. Germline CDR1 MNHEY, CDR2 SMNVEV (reference sequence). The J segment lost 7 bases and the V segment lost 6 bases, leaving 9 bases of the junction unmatched. CDR3 loop: CASRAGTGVGEQYF. The CDR3 bases are TGTGCCAGCAGGGCAGGGACAGGGGTGGGAGAGCAGTACTTC.

The chain joins TRBV5-1 to TRBJ1-1; TRBD1 matches at 10 bases. The germline V gene encodes CDR1 SGHRS and CDR2 YFSETQ. V shed 0 bases, J shed 3 bases, and the junction held 5 bases outside the gene matches. The CDR3 covers 16 residues. CDR3 residues: CASSLGDRGMDTEAFF. CDR3 DNA: TGCGCCAGCAGCTTGGGGGACAGGGGTATGGACACTGAAGCTTTCTTT. The whole variable domain, filled in from reference TRBV5-1 and TRBJ1-1, reads KAGVTQTPRYLIKTRGQQVTLSCSPISGHRSVSWYQQTPGQGLQFLFEYFSETQRNKGNFPGRFSGRQFSNSRSEMNVSTLELGDSALYLCASSLGDRGMDTEAFFGQGTRLTVV.

This chain joins TRBV7-2 and TRBJ2-4, with no clear D. Trimming left V 3 bases short and J 2 bases short, with 8 bases between. The CDR3 consists of 14 residues. Germline CDR1 and CDR2: SGHTA and FQGNSA. The CDR3 DNA is TGTGCCAGCAGCTTGTCCAGGACCAAAAACATTCAGTACTTC. Protein sequence: CASSLSRTKNIQYF.

The genes are TRBV2 and TRBJ2-5; tentatively, D is TRBD2 (7 bases). This CDR3 spans 15 amino acids. Germline V gene sequence: CDR1 SNHLY, CDR2 FYNNEI. Trimming removed 8 bases at V and 11 bases at J, with 27 bases between. The CDR3 nucleotides read TGTGCCAGCGGGGGGGCGCAAGGGGCGGGAAGCGGGCAGTACTTC. This codes for CASGGAQGAGSGQYF. The whole variable domain, filled in from reference TRBV2 and TRBJ2-5, reads EPEVTQTPSHQVTQMGQEVILRCVPISNHLYFYWYRQILGQKVEFLVSFYNNEISEKSEIFDDQFSVERPDGSNFTLKIRSTKLEDSAMYFCASGGAQGAGSGQYFGPGTRLLVL.

This chain connects TRBV6-1 to TRBJ2-2; D possibly corresponds to TRBD2 (7 bases). This CDR3 has 14 amino acids. Trimming left V 5 bases short and J 7 bases short, with 14 bases between. Germline lookup yields CDR1 MNHNS and CDR2 SASEGT. The CDR3 DNA sequence: TGTGCCAGCAGTCCCACAGGGACTAACGGGGAGCTGTTTTTT. It specifies CASSPTGTNGELFF.

In regard to this clone: The same CDR3 also results from other DNA sequences found in this sample. The V and J genes are TRBV18 and TRBJ2-3; D is possibly TRBD2 (5 bases). Per germline, CDR1 KGHSH and CDR2 LQKENI. Trimming took off 3 bases at V and 3 bases at J, with 7 bases between the two ends. CDR3 length: 13 residues. The CDR3 protein is CASSPRGTDTQYF. The CDR3, as DNA: TGTGCCAGCTCACCTAGAGGGACAGATACGCAGTATTTT.

This clone was detected a few times. The V call is TRBV28, the J call TRBJ2-2; perhaps TRBD2 as D (6 bases). The V end was cut by 7 bases, the J end by 6 bases, with 15 bases between. This CDR3 has 14 residues. Germline loops: CDR1 MDHEN, CDR2 SYDVKM. In DNA form, the CDR3 reads TGTGCCAGCACCTTCGGGGGATCGGCCGGGGAGCTGTTTTTT. Its translation is CASTFGGSAGELFF.

The chain combines TRBV25-1 with TRBJ1-2, with TRBD1 identical over 7 bases. Germline CDR1 MGHDK, CDR2 SYGVNS. The CDR3 sequence is 16 residues long. The V and J ends lost 3 bases and 1 base, in that order; junction bases with no gene match: 8. For the CDR3, the DNA is TGTGCCAGCAGTGACCCACGACAGGGAAGTAACTATGGCTACACCTTC. Translated, it gives CASSDPRQGSNYGYTF.

As for this clone: At one end the junction does not follow the germline gene, possibly because of a read error. CDR3 sequence reads: CATSQDRASNQSQHF. In nucleotides, the CDR3 is TGTGCCACCAGCCAAGACAGGGCTAGCAATCAGTCCCAGCATTTT. The rearrangement links TRBV15 to TRBJ1-5; 7 nucleotides align to TRBD1. Germline lookup yields CDR1 LNHNV and CDR2 YYDKDF (reference sequence). The length of the CDR3 is 15 residues.

The chain carries TRBV30 and TRBJ2-5; 13 positions match TRBD2. The CDR3 has 16 amino acids. CDR1 and CDR2 from the germline V gene are GTSNPN and SVGIG (reference sequence). The V segment lost 3 bases and the J segment 4 bases; nucleotides outside the gene matches: 8. DNA for the CDR3: TGTGCCTGGAGCGAACTAGCGGGGGGGATAAGAGAGACCCAGTACTTC. Its protein product is CAWSELAGGIRETQYF.

This chain connects TRBV7-2 to TRBJ1-1, with D unresolved. This CDR3 is built from 13 residues. V lost 5 bases, J lost 0 bases, and 7 bases lay in between. The germline CDR1 and CDR2 sequences are SGHTA and FQGNSA. This chain's CDR3 is CASSTRVNTEAFF. DNA of the CDR3: TGTGCCAGCAGCACTAGGGTGAACACTGAAGCTTTCTTT.

DNA of the CDR3: TGTGCCACCCGGCGAGCGGTGAACACCGGGGAGCTGTTTTTT. This encodes CATRRAVNTGELFF. The chain has TRBV9 and TRBJ2-2; D might be TRBD2 (5 bases). With 9 bases removed from V and 1 base from J, the gap between germline ends came to 13 bases. The germline CDR1 and CDR2 sequences are SGDLS and YYNGEE. The CDR3 loop spans 14 amino acids.

This chain connects TRBV7-9 to TRBJ1-2, with a possible D match to TRBD1 (5 bases). The CDR3 has 13 amino acids. Germline assignment: CDR1 SEHNR and CDR2 FQNEAQ (reference sequence). The V gene lost 1 base and the J gene lost 8 bases, with 11 bases spanning the gap. The CDR3 region is CASSLVGLGGYTF. The CDR3 DNA reads TGTGCCAGCAGCTTAGTGGGGCTAGGGGGCTACACCTTC.

The genes are TRBV10-3 and TRBJ2-7; TRBD1 matches at 7 bases. The CDR3 has 13 residues. CDR1 and CDR2 from the germline V gene are ENHRY and SYGVKD. Trimming took 5 bases from V and 2 from J; bases not matched to a gene: 3. CDR3 region: CAISFTGAYEQYF. CDR3 sequence (DNA): TGTGCCATCAGTTTTACAGGGGCCTACGAGCAGTACTTC.

The chain recombines TRBV29-1 with TRBJ1-1, with a weak D call TRBD1 (5 bases). Trimming stripped 1 base from V and 0 bases from J, with 9 bases between. The CDR3 is 14 amino acids. Germline V gene data show CDR1 as SQVTM and CDR2 as ANQGSEA. DNA for the CDR3: TGCAGCGTTGAAGGTATGACAGTGAACACTGAAGCTTTCTTT. It is translated as CSVEGMTVNTEAFF.

The rearrangement uses TRBV27 and TRBJ1-2, with 8 positions matching TRBD1. The CDR3 runs 14 residues. J gave up 6 bases and V 5 bases, and 8 bases lay outside the gene matches. Germline CDR1 MNHEY, CDR2 SMNVEV (reference sequence). The CDR3 region is CASSPRTGRDGYTF. The CDR3 DNA is TGTGCCAGCAGTCCCAGGACAGGGCGGGATGGCTACACCTTC.

This clone has just a few counts. The chain uses TRBV7-9 and TRBJ1-2, with unresolved D. CDR3 size: 12 residues. Trimming pared 4 bases from V and 1 base from J, leaving 4 bases between. CDR1 and CDR2 from the germline V gene are SEHNR and FQNEAQ (reference sequence). The CDR3 sequence: CASSSVNYGYTF. In DNA form, the CDR3 reads TGTGCCAGCAGCTCCGTTAACTATGGCTACACCTTC.